Following are 4 T cell receptor beta chains from one sample sequenced in a study of T cell repertoires in cytomegalovirus infection. TCRdb recomputed calls from the reads with MiXCR, one row per CDR3 protein. The table includes tens of thousands of distinct CDR3 sequences, approximately 30% detected once. Which antigens these TCRs recognize remains unknown. The sample was CD8+ T cells from cultured PBMCs, taken from culture after CMV antigen stimulation. The receptors were sampled from a human donor in good health (CMV status not recorded). Some clones in this sample may be carry-over from other donors' samples.

The J gene is TRBJ2-5, the V gene TRBV24-1, with D unresolved. CDR3 size: 14 residues. The V and J ends lost 6 bases and 3 bases respectively, with 13 bases between them. Germline assignment: CDR1 KGHDR and CDR2 SFDVKD. The DNA of the CDR3 is TGTGCCACCAGTCGAGGAAGCGTGGAAGAGACCCAGTACTTC. Translated, it gives CATSRGSVEETQYF.

This clonotype was counted many times. The chain is built from TRBV7-8 and TRBJ1-2, with a possible D match to TRBD1 (6 bases). V was pared by 2 bases and J by 3 bases, with 13 bases between. The CDR3 runs to 15 residues. CDR1 and CDR2 from the germline V gene are SGHVS and FQNEAQ. The CDR3 here is CASSLKGQTDYGYTF. The CDR3 coding sequence is TGTGCCAGCAGCTTAAAAGGACAGACTGACTATGGCTACACCTTC.

This clonotype was recorded once. This may come from a read error, since a much larger clone is one base off. The chain has TRBV4-1 and TRBJ1-6; 7 positions agree with TRBD1. Germline V gives CDR1 MGHRA, CDR2 YSYEKL. The CDR3 has 13 residues. For the CDR3, the DNA is TGCGCCAGCAGCCTGGGACAGAATTCACCCTTCCACTTT. It translates to CASSLGQNSPFHF.

This clonotype was picked up a small number of times. This chain joins TRBV27 and TRBJ2-3; 11 bases agree with TRBD2. This CDR3 is 16 amino acids long. Looked up from germline, CDR1 is MNHEY and CDR2 is SMNVEV (reference sequence). V gave up 2 bases and J gave up 4 bases; unmatched junction bases: 5. CDR3 DNA sequence: TGTGCCAGCAGTTTACTTAGCGGGAGGGCCGCAGATACGCAGTATTTT. This translates into CASSLLSGRAADTQYF.